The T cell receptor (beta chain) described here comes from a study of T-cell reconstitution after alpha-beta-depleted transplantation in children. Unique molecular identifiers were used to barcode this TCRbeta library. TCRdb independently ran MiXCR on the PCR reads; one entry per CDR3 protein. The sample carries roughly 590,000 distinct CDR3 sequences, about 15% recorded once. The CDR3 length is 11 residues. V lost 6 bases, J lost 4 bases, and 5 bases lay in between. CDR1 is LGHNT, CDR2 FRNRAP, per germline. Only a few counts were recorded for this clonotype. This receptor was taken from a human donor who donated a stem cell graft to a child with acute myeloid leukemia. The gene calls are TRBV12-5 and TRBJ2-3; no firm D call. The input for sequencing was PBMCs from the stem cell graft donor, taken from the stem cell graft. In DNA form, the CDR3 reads TGTGCTAGTGGCCTCGCAGATACGCAGTATTTT. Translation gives CASGLADTQYF. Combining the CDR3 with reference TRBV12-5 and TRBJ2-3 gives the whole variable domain DARVTQTPRHKVTEMGQEVTMRCQPILGHNTVFWYRQTMMQGLELLAYFRNRAPLDDSGMPKDRFSAEMPDATLATLKIQPSEPRDSAVYFCASGLADTQYFGPGTRLTVL.